This record concerns one T cell receptor beta chain sequence. Its recognized antigen is unknown. Per-base quality was not reported, and no clone a single base away is much larger than it. For CDR1 and CDR2, the germline V gene lists MGHRA and YSYEKL. Trimming costs V 4 bases and J 0 bases, and their ends lie 9 bases apart. Its CDR3 holds 14 amino acids, cysteine through phenylalanine. The only DNA kept is the CDR3, 42 bases in frame from the first base. The data originate from a study of control samples from healthy donors and cancer patients (dated by TCRdb to the early 2020s). Receptor libraries were prepared by the immunoSEQ multiplex PCR assay. What TCRdb holds here is the immuneACCESS table cut down to in-frame rearrangements. Part of the clones is not present; checked against another copy, under half of the missing clones reflect an unresolved V gene, and the others are unexplained. Recorded for this sample are 150,000 to 200,000 clones; around 90% of them occurred a single time. The ten largest clones take up 1.1% to 1.5% of the sample.

The chain couples TRBV4-1 to TRBJ1-1, with TRBD1 perhaps the D gene, on 5 matching bases. The origin of this receptor is a woman in her 50s in good health. Sequenced input: blood. The DNA sequence is given as TGCGCCAGCAGCCCGGGACGGCTGAACACTGAAGCTTTCTTT. Its translation reads: CASSPGRLNTEAFF.